This TCR beta chain was captured by sequencing in a study of cytomegalovirus exposure and HLA in healthy donors. Study information: From HLA-typed donors, an early data release held approximately 85 million unique TCRs. Findings and caveats of the study: HLA allele associations emerged for 17,000 or so TCR beta sequences in a later analysis, at 0.05 false discovery rate.

Likely unrecorded immune exposures existed in these nominally healthy donors. Only a few counts were recorded for this clone. Its antigen remains unidentified. In the PCR, 60 Vbeta and 13 Jbeta primers were used. Sequencing used immunoSEQ multiplex PCR; TCRdb keeps in-frame clones, though not all of them. The sample records about 200,000 clones, roughly 80% being singletons. The CDR3 consists of 16 residues. Per germline, CDR1 SGHDN and CDR2 FVKESK. Trimming shortened V by 1 base and J by 4 bases, and 16 bases separated the two germline ends. The chain recombines TRBV14 with TRBJ1-1; D is unclear. This TCR was sampled from a woman aged 18-30 years in good health and CMV-seronegative. Sequencing input: PBMCs. The CDR3 DNA follows: TGTGCCAGCAGCCAAGGATTGATAGCAAAACTCACTGAAGCTTTCTTT. Amino acids: CASSQGLIAKLTEAFF.